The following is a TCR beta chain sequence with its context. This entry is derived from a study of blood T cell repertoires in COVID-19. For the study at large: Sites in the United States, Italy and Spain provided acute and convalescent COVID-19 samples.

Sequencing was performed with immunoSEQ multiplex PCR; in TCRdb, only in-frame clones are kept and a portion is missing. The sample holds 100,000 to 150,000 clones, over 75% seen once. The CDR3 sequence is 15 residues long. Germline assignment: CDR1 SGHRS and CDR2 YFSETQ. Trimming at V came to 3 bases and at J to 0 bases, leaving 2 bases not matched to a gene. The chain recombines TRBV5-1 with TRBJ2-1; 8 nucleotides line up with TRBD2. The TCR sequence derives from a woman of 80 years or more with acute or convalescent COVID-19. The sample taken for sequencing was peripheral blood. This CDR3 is CASSSGTSSYNEQFF. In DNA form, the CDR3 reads TGCGCCAGCAGCTCTGGGACTAGCTCCTACAATGAGCAGTTCTTC. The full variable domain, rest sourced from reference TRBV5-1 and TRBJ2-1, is KAGVTQTPRYLIKTRGQQVTLSCSPISGHRSVSWYQQTPGQGLQFLFEYFSETQRNKGNFPGRFSGRQFSNSRSEMNVSTLELGDSALYLCASSSGTSSYNEQFFGPGTRLTVL.